This T cell receptor (beta chain) originates from a study of T cells in Graves' hyperthyroidism and ophthalmopathy (dated by TCRdb to between 2017 and 2020). As for the study more broadly: Peripheral blood was sampled at the time of initial diagnosis, prior to any treatment. According to the paper, TCR Vbeta CDR3 sequencing was carried out on approximately 140 peripheral blood samples, which came from 40 to 45 ophthalmopathy, 80 or so hyperthyroidism and about 17 progressor patients. An independent validation cohort of around 19 hyperthyroidism patients and 17 patients who later progressed to ophthalmopathy tested prospective prediction of ophthalmopathy. In addition, the study compared T-cell repertoires in thyroid tissue and in blood from about 6 Graves' hyperthyroidism patients. The roughly 91 discovery patients were randomly divided into training and test sets at a 7:3 ratio. Following sampling, methimazole starting at 30 mg daily was given to hyperthyroidism patients, and high-dose intravenous methylprednisolone was given to ophthalmopathy patients. To identify TCR V-J signatures that set the groups apart, the researchers used a discovery cohort of about a hundred patients, made up of around 40 with Graves' ophthalmopathy and 57 with stable Graves' hyperthyroidism.

To note about this clonotype: Its antigen is still unknown. This may arise from a read error, as a much more abundant clone is one base away.

There are 12 amino acids in the CDR3, from cysteine to phenylalanine inclusive. Of the read, only the CDR3 DNA is kept; its 36 bases are in frame from base 1. CDR1 and CDR2 (MNHEY, SVGEGT) derive from the germline V gene. V and J are truncated by 10 bases and 7 bases respectively, leaving an intervening sequence of 16 bases. What the work shows at the level of the full study, not this receptor alone: Most expanded thyroid clonotypes (frequency above 0.001) were also detected in blood, suggesting blood repertoires may reflect thyroid immune responses. In validation, the model predicted progression to ophthalmopathy with just under 71% sensitivity and less than 75% specificity, a median of roughly seven months before onset. Sample size was not statistically predetermined, and blinding of investigators to group allocation was not performed. A model built on a 13 V-J signature distinguished ophthalmopathy from stable hyperthyroidism, reaching approximately 89% sensitivity and approximately 83% specificity in cross-validation and 80%/75% in testing.

The TCR beta CDR3 regions were amplified from the RNA transcripts. A first-round RT-PCR of the TCR CDR3 used the HTBI primer set with the Qiagen OneStep RT-PCR kit. Libraries were constructed in a second round of multiplex PCR, after which size selection and purification were carried out. Paired-end sequencing of the libraries was performed with 100 bp reads on an Illumina HiSeq2000. On the study's bioinformatics: SOAPnuke was used to process the raw data, throwing out any read that contained adapters or uncalled bases, had a mean Phred below 15, or lacked an exact constant-primer or identifier match. High-quality paired reads were merged with COPE v1.2.5, and unique nucleotide sequences were defined as clonotypes. Clonotypes were aligned to IMGT TRBV, TRBD and TRBJ reference segments using MiTCR v1.1. The analysis included only V-J combinations with a frequency above 0.0001, which together covered 99% to 99.2% of the repertoires. A TCS score was defined as the ratio between F50 (clonal expansion) and ExV (chaos), using BLOSUM62-based TCRdist between CDR3 peptides within each V-J. Welch's t-statistics and random forest reduced around 520 V-J features to under 15, which were used in a naive Bayes classifier (R e1071). Thyroid-blood repertoire similarity was quantified with the Morisita-Horn index. Using fastp at Q25 and MiXCR, TCRdb reprocessed the public reads and kept productive beta chains. A single entry per CDR3 protein holds the most common genes and DNA from its merged rows. TCRdb's processing, not the authors', yielded these V and J calls. In all, the sample holds nearly 750,000 distinct CDR3 sequences, and roughly a third of those were seen once. The top ten hold around 29% of the sample.

A patient counted as having stable Graves' hyperthyroidism if no progression to ophthalmopathy occurred over 18 months of follow-up. Hyperthyroidism patients were newly diagnosed, had a disease duration of under 2 months, and were aged 18 to 65 years. Exclusion was applied to patients with uncontrolled infections, other autoimmune diseases, pregnancy or lactation. Diagnoses relied on clinical symptoms, serum thyroxine and TRAb, thyroid ultrasound and orbital computed tomography. PBMCs were separated from around 9.1 ml of fresh peripheral blood using Ficoll-Paque density gradient centrifugation. Total RNA was extracted with Trizol reagent, and quality was checked on an Agilent 2100 Bioanalyzer.

The V and J genes are TRBV6-2 or TRBV6-3 and TRBJ1-1; the D gene is not confidently resolved. The origin of this receptor is a woman aged 40 to 50 with Graves' hyperthyroidism. Material for sequencing was blood. The CDR3 here reads CAIKPPSGEAFF. The nucleotide sequence reads TGTGCCATAAAACCACCCTCCGGTGAAGCTTTCTTT.